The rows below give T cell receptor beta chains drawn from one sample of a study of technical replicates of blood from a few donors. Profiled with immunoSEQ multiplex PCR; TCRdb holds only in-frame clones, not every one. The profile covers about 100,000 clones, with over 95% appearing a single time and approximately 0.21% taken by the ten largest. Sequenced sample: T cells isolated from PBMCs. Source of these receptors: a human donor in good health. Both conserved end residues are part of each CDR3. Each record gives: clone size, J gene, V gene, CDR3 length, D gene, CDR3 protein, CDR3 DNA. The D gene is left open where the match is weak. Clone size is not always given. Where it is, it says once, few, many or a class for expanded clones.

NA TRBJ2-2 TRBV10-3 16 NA CAISESGIFVSGELFF TGTGCCATCAGTGAATCAGGGATTTTTGTTTCGGGGGAGCTGTTTTTT
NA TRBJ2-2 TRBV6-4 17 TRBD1 CASSDRILTGVAGELFF TGTGCCAGCAGTGACCGAATTCTAACAGGGGTCGCCGGGGAGCTGTTTTTT
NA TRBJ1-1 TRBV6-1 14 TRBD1 CASRAGTGPTEAFF TGTGCCAGCAGGGCCGGGACAGGGCCTACTGAAGCTTTCTTT
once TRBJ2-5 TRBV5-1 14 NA CASSLMGPEETQYF TGCGCCAGCAGCTTGATGGGCCCGGAAGAGACCCAGTACTTC
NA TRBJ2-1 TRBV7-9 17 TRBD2 CASSTTSGHLTFNEQFF TGTGCCAGCAGCACGACTAGCGGGCACCTAACTTTCAATGAGCAGTTCTTC
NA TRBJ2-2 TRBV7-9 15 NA CASSLEAGTRGELFF TGTGCCAGCAGCTTAGAGGCCGGGACTCGTGGGGAGCTGTTTTTT
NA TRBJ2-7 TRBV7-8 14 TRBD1 CASSPTDRAYEQYF TGTGCCAGCAGCCCGACAGACAGGGCCTACGAGCAGTACTTC
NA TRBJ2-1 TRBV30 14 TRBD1 CAWSLGGEVGEQFF TGTGCCTGGAGTTTAGGGGGCGAAGTGGGTGAGCAGTTCTTC
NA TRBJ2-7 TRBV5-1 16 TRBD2 CASSLSLAESSYEQYF TGCGCCAGCAGCTTATCCCTAGCGGAAAGCTCCTACGAGCAGTACTTC
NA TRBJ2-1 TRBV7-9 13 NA CASTPAVYNEQFF TGTGCCAGCACACCGGCGGTCTACAATGAGCAGTTCTTC
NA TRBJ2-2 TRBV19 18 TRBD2 CASSPGVLAGGDTGELFF TGTGCCAGTAGTCCGGGGGTACTAGCGGGAGGGGACACCGGGGAGCTGTTTTTT
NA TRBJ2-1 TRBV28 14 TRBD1 CASSPGTVYNEQFF TGTGCCAGCAGCCCCGGGACAGTCTACAATGAGCAGTTCTTC
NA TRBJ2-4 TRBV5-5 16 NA CASSPITDSYKNIQYF TGTGCCAGCAGCCCCATTACGGACAGTTACAAAAACATTCAGTACTTC
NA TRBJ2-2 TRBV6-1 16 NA CASSDLQQGFAGELFF TGTGCCAGCAGTGACTTACAGCAGGGATTTGCCGGGGAGCTGTTTTTT
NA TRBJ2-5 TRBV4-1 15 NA CASSPLAEPQETQYF TGCGCCAGCAGCCCCTTAGCGGAACCCCAAGAGACCCAGTACTTC
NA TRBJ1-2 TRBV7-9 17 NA CASSSIYRTATNYGYTF TGTGCCAGCAGCTCGATCTATCGGACAGCGACGAACTATGGCTACACCTTC
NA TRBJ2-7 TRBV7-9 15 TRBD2 CASSTTSGGAHEQYF TGTGCCAGCAGCACCACTAGCGGGGGGGCTCACGAGCAGTACTTC
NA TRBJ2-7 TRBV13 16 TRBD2 CASSLGTWEGIYEQYF TGTGCCAGCAGCTTAGGCACCTGGGAGGGGATCTACGAGCAGTACTTC
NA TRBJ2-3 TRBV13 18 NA CASSSPHTLLERPDTQYF TGTGCCAGCAGCTCACCCCATACATTACTAGAGCGCCCAGATACGCAGTATTTT
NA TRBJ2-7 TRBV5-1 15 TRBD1 CASSWHRGDSHEQYF TGCGCCAGCAGCTGGCACAGGGGAGATAGCCACGAGCAGTACTTC
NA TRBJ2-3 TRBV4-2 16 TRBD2 CASRERASGSTDTQYF TGTGCCAGCAGGGAAAGGGCTAGCGGGAGCACAGATACGCAGTATTTT
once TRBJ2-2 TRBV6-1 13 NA CASIYRETGELFF TGTGCCAGCATTTATAGAGAGACCGGGGAGCTGTTTTTT
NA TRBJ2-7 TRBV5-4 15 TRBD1 CASRHETGVTYEQYF TGTGCCAGCAGACACGAGACAGGGGTTACCTACGAGCAGTACTTC
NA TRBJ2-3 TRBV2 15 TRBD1 CARDRGTRGTDTQYF TGTGCCAGGGACAGGGGGACGCGGGGTACAGATACGCAGTATTTT
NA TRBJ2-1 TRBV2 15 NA CASSEEISSYNEQFF TGTGCCAGCAGTGAAGAAATCAGCTCCTACAATGAGCAGTTCTTC
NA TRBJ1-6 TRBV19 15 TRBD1 CASSIDRTGGSPLHF TGTGCCAGTAGTATAGATCGGACAGGGGGTTCACCCCTCCACTTT
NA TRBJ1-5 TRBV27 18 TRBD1 CASSREKTGIYGNQPQHF TGTGCCAGCAGCAGAGAAAAGACAGGGATCTACGGCAATCAGCCCCAGCATTTT
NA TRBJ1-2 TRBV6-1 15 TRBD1 CASTTGAGANYGYTF TGTGCCAGCACGACAGGGGCCGGAGCTAACTATGGCTACACCTTC
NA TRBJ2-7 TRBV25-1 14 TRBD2 CASGAGGASYEQYF TGTGCCAGCGGAGCGGGAGGGGCCTCCTACGAGCAGTACTTC
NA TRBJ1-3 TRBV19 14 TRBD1 CASSIQGDRNTIYF TGTGCCAGTAGTATACAGGGGGATAGAAACACCATATATTTT
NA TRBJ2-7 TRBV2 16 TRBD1 CASRGAKGQGSYEQYF TGTGCCAGCAGGGGGGCGAAGGGACAGGGTTCCTACGAGCAGTACTTC
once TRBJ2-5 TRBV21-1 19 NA CASSPSWLGGGRAWETQYF TGTGCCAGCAGCCCCAGTTGGCTTGGAGGCGGGAGGGCATGGGAGACCCAGTACTTC
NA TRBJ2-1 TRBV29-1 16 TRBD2 CSVEEAGTASYNEQFF TGCAGCGTTGAAGAAGCGGGAACTGCGTCCTACAATGAGCAGTTCTTC
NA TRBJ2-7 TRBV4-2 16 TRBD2 CASSHGLAGETYEQYF TGTGCCAGCAGCCACGGACTAGCGGGAGAGACCTACGAGCAGTACTTC
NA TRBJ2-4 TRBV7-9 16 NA CASSHPAMDSQNIQYF TGTGCCAGCAGCCATCCCGCCATGGACAGTCAAAACATTCAGTACTTC
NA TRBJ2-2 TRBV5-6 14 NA CASSLRQGTGELFF TGTGCCAGCAGCTTGAGGCAGGGCACCGGGGAGCTGTTTTTT
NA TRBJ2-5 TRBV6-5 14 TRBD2 CASSPPGLQETQYF TGTGCCAGCAGTCCCCCGGGACTACAAGAGACCCAGTACTTC
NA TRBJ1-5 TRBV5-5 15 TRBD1 CASHPTGGEDQPQHF TGTGCCAGCCATCCGACAGGGGGCGAGGATCAGCCCCAGCATTTT
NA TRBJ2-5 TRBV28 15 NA CASSPGVEIQETQYF TGTGCCAGCAGTCCCGGGGTGGAGATTCAAGAGACCCAGTACTTC
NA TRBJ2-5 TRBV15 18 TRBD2 CATSRDPLISGSSGAQYF TGTGCCACCAGCAGAGACCCCCTCATTAGCGGGAGTTCTGGGGCCCAGTACTTC
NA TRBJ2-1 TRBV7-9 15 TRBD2 CASSSTASGGSEQFF TGTGCCAGCAGCTCCACGGCTAGCGGGGGGTCTGAGCAGTTCTTC
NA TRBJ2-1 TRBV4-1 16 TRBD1 CASSPGQVTRGNEQFF TGCGCCAGCAGCCCTGGACAGGTCACGAGGGGCAATGAGCAGTTCTTC
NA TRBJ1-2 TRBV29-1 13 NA CSVHGGSDYGYTF TGCAGCGTTCACGGGGGGAGTGACTATGGCTACACCTTC
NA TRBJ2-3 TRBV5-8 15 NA CASSNPGTGTDTQYF TGTGCCAGCAGCAACCCGGGAACTGGCACAGATACGCAGTATTTT
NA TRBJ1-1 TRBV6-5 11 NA CASRLRAEAFF TGTGCCAGCAGGTTAAGAGCGGAAGCTTTCTTT
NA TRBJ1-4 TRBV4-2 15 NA CASSQDPRTNEKLFF TGTGCCAGCAGCCAAGACCCCAGGACTAATGAAAAACTGTTTTTT
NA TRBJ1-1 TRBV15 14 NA CATSNSRANTEAFF TGTGCCACCAGCAATTCGAGGGCGAACACTGAAGCTTTCTTT
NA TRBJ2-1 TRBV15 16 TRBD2 CATSRGPSGSYNEQFF TGTGCCACCAGCAGAGGGCCTAGCGGATCCTACAATGAGCAGTTCTTC
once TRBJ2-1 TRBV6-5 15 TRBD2 CASRESGSSHNEQFF TGTGCCAGCAGGGAAAGCGGGAGCTCCCACAATGAGCAGTTCTTC
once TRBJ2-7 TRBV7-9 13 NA CASSFGVRDEQYF TGTGCCAGCAGCTTTGGTGTAAGAGACGAGCAGTACTTC
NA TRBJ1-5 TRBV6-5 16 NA CASSYSRTASNQPQHF TGTGCCAGCAGTTACTCGAGGACAGCAAGCAATCAGCCCCAGCATTTT
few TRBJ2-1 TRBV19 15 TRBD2 CASSIGGREVNEQFF TGTGCCAGTAGTATAGGCGGGAGGGAGGTAAATGAGCAGTTCTTC
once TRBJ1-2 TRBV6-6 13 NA CASSETDNYGYTF TGTGCCAGCAGCGAAACAGATAACTATGGCTACACCTTC
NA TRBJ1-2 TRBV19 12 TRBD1 CASSTGGYGYTF TGTGCCAGTAGTACAGGGGGCTATGGCTACACCTTC
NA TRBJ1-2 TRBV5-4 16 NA CASSSQLGRGDYGYTF TGTGCCAGCAGCTCACAGCTGGGGAGGGGCGACTATGGCTACACCTTC
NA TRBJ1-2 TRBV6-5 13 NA CASSLQANYGYTF TGTGCCAGCAGTTTACAGGCTAACTATGGCTACACCTTC
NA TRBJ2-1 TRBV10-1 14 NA CASRRTPQDNEQFF TGCGCCAGCAGGAGGACACCGCAAGACAATGAGCAGTTCTTC